One and the same sample provided the 18 T cell receptor beta chains below, sequenced in a study of blood T cell repertoires in COVID-19. Sequencing used immunoSEQ multiplex PCR; TCRdb keeps in-frame clones, though not all of them. Among around 74,000 clones listed, about 87% were seen once. What was sequenced was peripheral blood. These receptors were collected from a man aged 50 to 60 with active COVID-19.

V gene TRBV28 combines with J gene TRBJ1-1; unclear D gene. CDR1 is MDHEN and CDR2 is SYDVKM in the germline V gene. CDR3 length: 14 amino acids. V was clipped by 7 bases and J by 1 base, with 13 bases between them. This CDR3 reads CASTPPGPNTEAFF. In DNA form, the CDR3 reads TGTGCCAGCACCCCCCCGGGTCCGAACACTGAAGCTTTCTTT.

The chain carries TRBV14 and TRBJ2-7; D is uncertain. V was cut by 4 bases and J by 3 bases, with 10 bases left in between. The CDR3 length is 13 residues. CDR1 and CDR2 (germline): SGHDN, FVKESK. CDR3 region: CASSPTTFYEQYF. The CDR3 bases are TGTGCCAGCAGCCCCACCACTTTCTACGAGCAGTACTTC.

The rearrangement links TRBV5-6 to TRBJ1-2; D unclear. CDR3 size: 16 residues. V was cut by 0 bases and J by 3 bases, with 15 bases left in between. Looked up from germline, CDR1 is SGHDT and CDR2 is YYEEEE. CDR3 protein: CASSLVGRTIDYGYTF. The DNA of the CDR3 is TGTGCCAGCAGCTTGGTCGGACGGACTATTGACTATGGCTACACCTTC.

V is TRBV5-1 and J is TRBJ2-3, with D tentatively TRBD2 (5 bases). This CDR3 comprises 13 residues. The ends were cut back, 7 bases at V and 2 bases at J, with 11 bases in the middle. Germline values: CDR1 SGHRS, CDR2 YFSETQ. The CDR3 here is CASRSGNTDTQYF. The CDR3 region has the DNA TGCGCCAGCCGATCGGGGAACACAGATACGCAGTATTTT.

The chain links TRBV12-5 to TRBJ2-7; 7 bases are a match to TRBD2. The CDR3 consists of 15 residues. Germline assignment: CDR1 LGHNT and CDR2 FRNRAP. The V segment lost 6 bases and the J segment 0 bases; nucleotides outside the gene matches: 8. CDR3 residues: CASGRSGALSYEQYF. The CDR3 DNA reads TGTGCTAGTGGGCGAAGCGGGGCCCTCTCCTACGAGCAGTACTTC.

This chain joins TRBV28 and TRBJ1-3; a weak D match, TRBD1 (5 bases). CDR3 length equals 14 residues. Germline CDR1 MDHEN, CDR2 SYDVKM. The germline V and J ends were trimmed by 7 bases and 0 bases, with 10 bases remaining between them. The CDR3 spells CASTTDYSGNTIYF. DNA of the CDR3: TGTGCCAGCACGACAGATTACTCTGGAAACACCATATATTTT.

The CDR3 protein is CASSLLDRDQETQYF. CDR3 coding DNA: TGTGCCAGCAGCTTGCTGGACAGGGACCAAGAGACCCAGTACTTC. The genes are TRBV5-6 and TRBJ2-5, with 8 positions matching TRBD1. The ends lost 1 base at V and 0 bases at J; junction bases unmatched: 2. The CDR3 extends over 15 amino acids. The germline CDR1 and CDR2 sequences are SGHDT and YYEEEE.

This sequence joins TRBV10-2 and TRBJ1-1, with TRBD1 matching 8 bases. The J segment lost 1 base and the V segment lost 7 bases, leaving 8 bases of the junction unmatched. This CDR3 comprises 15 residues. Germline V lookup: CDR1 WSHSY, CDR2 SAAADI. In nucleotides, the CDR3 is TGCGCCAGCACCTCGGACAGGGTTGCGAACACTGAAGCTTTCTTT. Translation gives CASTSDRVANTEAFF.

The rearrangement joins TRBV5-1 to TRBJ1-1; D may be TRBD1 (5 bases). Trimming left V 5 bases short and J 11 bases short, with 13 bases between. Germline CDR1 reads SGHRS; CDR2 reads YFSETQ. The CDR3 length is 11 residues. The DNA for the CDR3 is TGCGCCAGCAGATCATCAAGGGGTGCTTTCTTT. It codes for CASRSSRGAFF.

This sequence joins TRBV2 and TRBJ2-1; D remains ambiguous. The CDR3 totals 15 residues. CDR1 is SNHLY, CDR2 FYNNEI, per germline. V was cut by 3 bases and J by 0 bases, with 9 bases left in between. DNA for the CDR3: TGTGCCAGCAGTGATGAGGCGAGCTCCTACAATGAGCAGTTCTTC. It translates to CASSDEASSYNEQFF.

This sequence joins TRBV5-1 and TRBJ1-1; 7 nucleotides line up with TRBD1. The CDR3 has 14 residues. Germline V gene sequence: CDR1 SGHRS, CDR2 YFSETQ. With V trimmed by 3 bases and J by 4 bases, 6 bases remained unmatched. The CDR3 sequence is CASSSQTGSTEAFF. The CDR3 coding sequence is TGCGCCAGCAGCTCCCAGACAGGGAGCACTGAAGCTTTCTTT.

This clone was seen a single time. The rearrangement links TRBV28 to TRBJ2-2; 9 nucleotides align to TRBD1. V was pared by 5 bases and J by 5 bases, with 9 bases of the junction left unmatched. The germline gives CDR1 MDHEN, CDR2 SYDVKM. This CDR3 contains 16 residues. The CDR3 DNA reads as TGTGCCAGCAGTCCCACGGGACAGGGAGGTACCGGGGAGCTGTTTTTT. As protein: CASSPTGQGGTGELFF.

The chain couples TRBV6-6 to TRBJ1-5, with D uncertain. Germline lookup yields CDR1 MNHNY and CDR2 SVGAGI (reference sequence). The CDR3 has 11 amino acids. The germline V and J ends were trimmed by 6 bases and 15 bases, with 15 bases remaining between them. The CDR3 coding sequence is TGTGCCAGCAGGAACCAAGGAGGTGGGCATTTT. It encodes CASRNQGGGHF.

This clone was seen once. The J gene is TRBJ2-5, the V gene TRBV7-9; the match to TRBD2 covers 8 bases. CDR3 length: 15 residues. J lost 2 bases, V lost 1 base, and 3 bases had no gene match. Germline V gene lookup returns CDR1 SEHNR and CDR2 FQNEAQ (reference sequence). The CDR3 region is CASSLGSGIQETQYF. The CDR3, as DNA: TGTGCCAGCAGCTTAGGTAGCGGGATTCAAGAGACCCAGTACTTC.

This chain joins TRBV28 and TRBJ1-1; D remains unclear. Germline V gives CDR1 MDHEN, CDR2 SYDVKM. The CDR3 covers 12 residues. Deletions cut 6 bases from V and 7 bases from J, with 12 bases between. The CDR3 is CASRSGSSEAFF. CDR3 bases: TGTGCCAGCAGGTCCGGGTCCAGTGAAGCTTTCTTT.

The chain carries TRBV11-2 and TRBJ2-5, with 12 bases lining up with TRBD1. Trimming cost V 5 bases and J 5 bases; bases outside gene matches: 6. Germline CDR1 reads SGHAT; CDR2 reads FQNNGV. The CDR3 contains 15 residues. CDR3 DNA sequence: TGTGCCAGCAGCCCGGGACAGGGGGCTTGGGAGACCCAGTACTTC. Protein: CASSPGQGAWETQYF.

The chain employs TRBV5-4 and TRBJ2-3; 9 bases align to TRBD2. This CDR3 spans 16 amino acids. V shed 0 bases, J shed 6 bases, and the junction held 8 bases outside the gene matches. Germline loops: CDR1 SGHNT, CDR2 YYREEE (reference sequence). The CDR3 coding sequence is TGTGCCAGCAGCTTGGTTAGCGGGAGAGTAGGGGATACGCAGTATTTT. It codes for CASSLVSGRVGDTQYF. The complete variable domain, with remaining parts taken from reference TRBV5-4 and TRBJ2-3, reads ETGVTQSPTHLIKTRGQQVTLRCSSQSGHNTVSWYQQALGQGPQFIFQYYREEENGRGNFPPRFSGLQFPNYSSELNVNALELDDSALYLCASSLVSGRVGDTQYFGPGTRLTVL.

V usage is TRBV5-1 and J usage is TRBJ2-1; D is unresolved. The CDR3 runs 12 residues. V lost 1 base, J lost 5 bases, and 4 bases lay in between. Germline V gene lookup returns CDR1 SGHRS and CDR2 YFSETQ. This CDR3 reads CASSLLDNEQFF. CDR3 in DNA: TGCGCCAGCAGCTTGTTAGACAATGAGCAGTTCTTC.